This TCR beta chain derives from a study of blood T cells in healthy people across ages. The CDR3 loop spans 17 amino acids. CDR1 is SGHAT, CDR2 FQNNGV, per germline. V was clipped by 5 bases and J by 5 bases; unmatched bases: 16. Using a J-beta primer mix together with a sample-barcoded 5' primer, a second PCR was run for roughly 6 to 11 cycles. Every molecule of cDNA carried a tag from a template-switch adaptor with 12 random nucleotides. TCRdb re-called the 5' RACE reads with MiXCR, one entry per CDR3 protein. Among about 1 million distinct CDR3 sequences listed, more than 40% were seen once. This chain joins TRBV11-2 and TRBJ1-2, with 8 nucleotides matching TRBD1. The TCR comes from a woman aged 55-69 years in good health. Material for sequencing was blood. CDR3 bases: TGTGCCAGCAGCCCGACTTTGACAGGGGCCGTGGGATATGGCTACACCTTC. Translating gives CASSPTLTGAVGYGYTF.